This T cell receptor beta chain was identified in a study of shared clonotypes between healthy human individuals. Study-wide results and limits: Non-shared clonotypes had lower generation probabilities than clonotypes shared by all four sorted-subset donors.

In the case of this clone: Its target is unknown.

Here immunoSEQ multiplex PCR was the method, and the copy in TCRdb shows in-frame clones only, minus some. This table has over a million clones, around 95% appearing once. This sequence was found in a man younger than 45 in good health. Sequencing was carried out using naive CD4+ T cells sorted from blood. Described subset: CD45RA+ positively selected.

CDR3 DNA sequence: TGTGCCAGCAGCTTATCCCAGGGGACAGATACGCAGTATTTT. Encoded protein: CASSLSQGTDTQYF. The chain has TRBV7-3 and TRBJ2-3, with D maybe TRBD1 (6 bases). The CDR3 is 14 amino acids. Trimming removed 2 bases at V and 3 bases at J, with 9 bases between. Germline loops: CDR1 SGHTA, CDR2 FQGTGA.